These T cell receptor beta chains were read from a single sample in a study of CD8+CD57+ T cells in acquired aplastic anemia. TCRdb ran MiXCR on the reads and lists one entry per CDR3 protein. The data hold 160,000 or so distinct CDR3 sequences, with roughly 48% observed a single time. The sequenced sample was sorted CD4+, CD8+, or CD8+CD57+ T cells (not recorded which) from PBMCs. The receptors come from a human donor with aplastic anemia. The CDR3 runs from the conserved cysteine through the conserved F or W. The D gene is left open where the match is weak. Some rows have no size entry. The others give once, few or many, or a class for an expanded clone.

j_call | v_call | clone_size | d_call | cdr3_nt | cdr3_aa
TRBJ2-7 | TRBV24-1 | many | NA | TGTGCCACCAGTGCCCTAGGATTACACGAGCAGTACTTC | CATSALGLHEQYF
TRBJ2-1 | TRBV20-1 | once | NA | TGCAGTGCTAGATCGGGGCGGGAGCAGTTCTTC | CSARSGREQFF
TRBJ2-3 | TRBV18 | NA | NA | TGTGCCAGCTCACCACCGGGGCCTAGACGTGATACGCAGTATTTT | CASSPPGPRRDTQYF
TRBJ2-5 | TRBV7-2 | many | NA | TGTGCCAGCAGCTTATCCTCAGAGACCCAGTACTTC | CASSLSSETQYF
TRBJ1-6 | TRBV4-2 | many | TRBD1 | TGTGCCAGCAGCGCCGGGACAGGCGAATTTTCACCCCTCCACTTT | CASSAGTGEFSPLHF
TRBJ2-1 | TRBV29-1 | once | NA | TGCAGCGTCACGGGACTGGGGGACAATGAGCAGTTCTTC | CSVTGLGDNEQFF
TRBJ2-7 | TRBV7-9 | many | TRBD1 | TGTGCCAGCAGCTTAGGACAGGGGGGGGACGAGCAGTACTTC | CASSLGQGGDEQYF
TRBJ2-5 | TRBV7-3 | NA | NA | TGTGCCAGCAGTTCGGAATTCCAAGAGACCCAGTACTTC | CASSSEFQETQYF
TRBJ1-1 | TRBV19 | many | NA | TGTGCCAGTAGTATAGAAGGGGGAGGGAACACTGAAGCTTTCTTT | CASSIEGGGNTEAFF
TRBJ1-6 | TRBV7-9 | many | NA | TGTGCCAGCAGCGTAAGGGATTCACCCCTCCACTTT | CASSVRDSPLHF
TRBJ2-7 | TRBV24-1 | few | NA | TGTGCCACCAGTGATCCTGGACAGAAGCAGTACTTC | CATSDPGQKQYF